This entry lists 26 T cell receptor beta chains sequenced from one sample in a study of cytomegalovirus exposure and HLA in healthy donors. PCR employed 60 Vbeta and 13 Jbeta primers. TCRdb keeps only in-frame clones here, not all; method: immunoSEQ multiplex PCR. The repertoire includes about 130,000 clones, about 79% of them detected once, and 2% sits in the top ten. The specimen sequenced was PBMCs. Every receptor here comes from a man aged 18 to 30 in good health and CMV-seronegative.

The rearrangement uses TRBV19 and TRBJ1-2; D is uncertain. Between the trimmed V and J ends, which lost 3 bases and 3 bases, there was a span of 11 bases. The CDR3 contains 14 residues. Germline CDR1 LNHDA, CDR2 SQIVND (reference sequence). The DNA of the CDR3 is TGTGCCAGTAGTATTTCCAGTAACGACTATGGCTACACCTTC. Translation: CASSISSNDYGYTF. The full variable domain, with the rest looked up from reference TRBV19 and TRBJ1-2, is DGGITQSPKYLFRKEGQNVTLSCEQNLNHDAMYWYRQDPGQGLRLIYYSQIVNDFQKGDIAEGYSVSREKKESFPLTVTSAQKNPTAFYLCASSISSNDYGYTFGSGTRLTVV.

This chain joins TRBV7-2 and TRBJ1-1; the match to TRBD1 covers 10 bases. The CDR3 has 15 residues. Germline V CDR1 and CDR2: SGHTA, FQGNSA. Trimming at V came to 0 bases and at J to 6 bases, leaving 4 bases not matched to a gene. CDR3 residues: CASSLAMGQGSEAFF. The DNA for the CDR3 is TGTGCCAGCAGCTTAGCTATGGGACAGGGGTCTGAAGCTTTCTTT. Complete variable domain (other parts from reference TRBV7-2 and TRBJ1-1): GAGVSQSPSNKVTEKGKDVELRCDPISGHTALYWYRQSLGQGLEFLIYFQGNSAPDKSGLPSDRFSAERTGGSVSTLTIQRTQQEDSAVYLCASSLAMGQGSEAFFGQGTRLTVV.

The chain recombines TRBV9 with TRBJ1-5; 7 bases line up with TRBD1. CDR3 length: 14 residues. V lost 0 bases to trimming and J lost 7 bases; unmatched junction nucleotides: 4. Germline CDR1 is SGDLS and CDR2 is YYNGEE. The CDR3 spells CASSVEGGGQPQHF. The CDR3, as DNA: TGTGCCAGCAGCGTAGAAGGGGGCGGCCAGCCCCAGCATTTT.

This rearrangement joins TRBV27 to TRBJ2-7; D uncertain. CDR3 length equals 14 residues. Germline V gene data show CDR1 as MNHEY and CDR2 as SMNVEV (reference sequence). Trimming took 0 bases from V and 9 from J, leaving 15 bases between them. For the CDR3, the DNA is TGTGCCAGCAGTTTATCTGACACACGCTGTGGGCAGTACTTC. This translates into CASSLSDTRCGQYF.

The V call is TRBV28, the J call TRBJ2-2, with a possible D match to TRBD2 (7 bases). V dropped 10 bases and J dropped 1 base, with 22 bases sitting between them. This CDR3 region has 17 residues. Germline CDR1 is MDHEN and CDR2 is SYDVKM. CDR3 bases: TGTGCCACCCTGCAGAGGGGGGGTCGGTTGAACACCGGGGAGCTGTTTTTT. This translates into CATLQRGGRLNTGELFF.

The J gene is TRBJ2-5, the V gene TRBV13; possible D gene TRBD1, 5 bases. The ends were cut back, 3 bases at V and 5 bases at J, with 16 bases in the middle. The CDR3 loop spans 15 amino acids. The germline V gene encodes CDR1 PRHDT and CDR2 FYEKMQ (reference sequence). CDR3 amino acids: CASSFPTGEGETQYF. The CDR3 DNA is TGTGCCAGCAGCTTCCCTACAGGCGAAGGGGAGACCCAGTACTTC. Looking up the rest from reference TRBV13 and TRBJ2-5 gives the full variable domain: AAGVIQSPRHLIKEKRETATLKCYPIPRHDTVYWYQQGPGQDPQFLISFYEKMQSDKGSIPDRFSAQQFSDYHSELNMSSLELGDSALYFCASSFPTGEGETQYFGPGTRLLVL.

V and J are TRBV5-1 and TRBJ2-7; 7 bases match TRBD1. The CDR3 has 14 residues. V trimming: 2 bases; J trimming: 2 bases; junction bases outside the gene matches: 4. Germline V gene data show CDR1 as SGHRS and CDR2 as YFSETQ. CDR3 bases: TGCGCCAGCAGCTTAGGGACAGCCCCCTACGAGCAGTACTTC. Protein: CASSLGTAPYEQYF. Combining the CDR3 with reference TRBV5-1 and TRBJ2-7 gives the whole variable domain KAGVTQTPRYLIKTRGQQVTLSCSPISGHRSVSWYQQTPGQGLQFLFEYFSETQRNKGNFPGRFSGRQFSNSRSEMNVSTLELGDSALYLCASSLGTAPYEQYFGPGTRLTVT.

This chain's CDR3 is CASSQYRGVAASDTEAFF. In DNA form, the CDR3 reads TGTGCCAGCAGCCAATACAGGGGAGTAGCCGCAAGTGACACTGAAGCTTTCTTT. The chain is built from TRBV11-2 and TRBJ1-1, with 7 bases identical to TRBD1. This CDR3 comprises 18 residues. Germline V gene lookup returns CDR1 SGHAT and CDR2 FQNNGV. J gave up 3 bases and V 5 bases, and 18 bases lay outside the gene matches.

This chain connects TRBV2 to TRBJ2-2, with 10 bases identical to TRBD2. The CDR3 length is 15 residues. V lost 7 bases and J lost 6; bases outside the gene matches: 8. Germline CDR1 and CDR2: SNHLY and FYNNEI. The CDR3 protein is CASKSSGSGAGELFF. The CDR3 DNA sequence: TGTGCCAGCAAATCTAGCGGGAGTGGCGCCGGGGAGCTGTTTTTT.

The V call is TRBV5-4, the J call TRBJ2-7; TRBD1 is a possible D gene (5 bases). Trimming removed 6 bases from V and 7 bases from J, with 14 bases in between. Germline lookup yields CDR1 SGHNT and CDR2 YYREEE (reference sequence). The CDR3 totals 12 residues. DNA of the CDR3: TGTGCCAGCAAGAGCCCTGGACAAGAGCAGTACGTC. The encoded protein is CASKSPGQEQYV.

The gene calls are TRBV28 and TRBJ1-1; 9 bases align to TRBD1. With V trimmed by 3 bases and J by 11 bases, 13 bases remained unmatched. Germline V gene sequence: CDR1 MDHEN, CDR2 SYDVKM. The CDR3 has 15 residues. The CDR3 is CASSLEGTGPRRAFF. CDR3 coding DNA: TGTGCCAGCAGTTTGGAGGGGACAGGGCCGAGGAGGGCTTTCTTT.

The chain employs TRBV21-1 and TRBJ2-7; the table's D call, TRBD1, was not checked against the DNA. TRBV21-1 is tagged as a pseudogene. The CDR3 totals 16 residues. For the CDR3, the DNA is TGTGCCAGCAGCAAAGAGGCTCCGGGACAGGGGTACGAGCAGTACGTC. Translation gives CASSKEAPGQGYEQYV.

The rearrangement links TRBV27 to TRBJ1-4; D remains unclear. The germline gives CDR1 MNHEY, CDR2 SMNVEV (reference sequence). This CDR3 has 13 amino acids. Deletions cut 3 bases from V and 3 bases from J, with 5 bases between. CDR3 nucleotide sequence: TGTGCCAGCAGTTTTTCGTCTAATGAAAAACTGTTTTTT. Protein product: CASSFSSNEKLFF.

The chain couples TRBV4-1 to TRBJ2-3; D gene uncertain. Trimming cost V 2 bases and J 6 bases, with 12 bases left between them. The CDR3 is made up of 14 amino acids. The germline V gene has CDR1 MGHRA and CDR2 YSYEKL. CDR3 residues: CASSQSGELDTQYF. The CDR3 DNA is TGCGCCAGCAGCCAATCGGGTGAGCTCGATACGCAGTATTTT.

The count of this clone is one. The chain uses TRBV4-2 and TRBJ2-1, with 13 nucleotides matching TRBD2. V lost 0 bases, J lost 6 bases, and 8 bases stayed unmatched. Germline V lookup: CDR1 LGHNA, CDR2 YNFKEQ. The CDR3 runs 18 residues. The CDR3 DNA is TGTGCCAGCAGCCAAGAACTAGCGGGAGGGCCGGTTTTCAATGAGCAGTTCTTC. Protein product: CASSQELAGGPVFNEQFF.

The chain links TRBV30 to TRBJ2-3; TRBD2 matches 10 bases. The ends lost 1 base at V and 2 bases at J; junction bases unmatched: 18. CDR3 length equals 20 residues. CDR1 GTSNPN and CDR2 SVGIG come from the germline V gene (reference sequence). This CDR3 reads CAWSGPGLATPSGTTDTQYF. As DNA, the CDR3 is TGTGCCTGGAGTGGGCCGGGACTAGCGACTCCTTCGGGGACCACAGATACGCAGTATTTT.

This clone is a singleton in its sample. The sample carries other DNA sequences with the same CDR3. The V call is TRBV9, the J call TRBJ1-1; 7 nucleotides align to TRBD1. In germline, CDR1 is SGDLS, CDR2 YYNGEE. Trimming took 0 bases from V and 4 from J; bases not matched to a gene: 0. This CDR3 has 13 residues. The chain's CDR3 is CASSVDRGTEAFF. In nucleotides, the CDR3 is TGTGCCAGCAGCGTAGACAGGGGCACTGAAGCTTTCTTT. The complete variable domain, with remaining parts taken from reference TRBV9 and TRBJ1-1, reads DSGVTQTPKHLITATGQRVTLRCSPRSGDLSVYWYQQSLDQGLQFLIQYYNGEERAKGNILERFSAQQFPDLHSELNLSSLELGDSALYFCASSVDRGTEAFFGQGTRLTVV.

This clone qualifies as medium-sized. The J gene is TRBJ2-2, the V gene TRBV6-4; 8 nucleotides agree with TRBD2. CDR1 is MRHNA and CDR2 is SNTAGT in the germline V gene. Trimming took 3 bases from V and 3 from J; bases not matched to a gene: 0. The CDR3 loop spans 14 amino acids. This chain's CDR3 is CASSEAGDTGELFF. The DNA of the CDR3 is TGTGCCAGCAGTGAAGCGGGAGACACCGGGGAGCTGTTTTTT.

The J gene is TRBJ1-5, the V gene TRBV6-4, with D perhaps TRBD1 (6 bases). Trimming shortened V by 3 bases and J by 9 bases, and 12 bases separated the two germline ends. Germline V gene sequence: CDR1 MRHNA, CDR2 SNTAGT. The CDR3 totals 13 residues. The CDR3 nucleotides are TGTGCCAGCAGTGATCTCCAGGGGTCGCCCCAGCATTTT. This encodes CASSDLQGSPQHF.

The chain carries TRBV5-1 and TRBJ1-2; D perhaps matches TRBD1 (6 bases). Trimming left V 5 bases short and J 8 bases short, with 10 bases between. CDR3 length: 11 amino acids. Germline assignment: CDR1 SGHRS and CDR2 YFSETQ. CDR3 nucleotide sequence: TGCGCCAGCAGTACAGGGACCGGCTACACCTTC. Protein sequence: CASSTGTGYTF. Using reference TRBV5-1 and TRBJ1-2 for the parts outside the CDR3, the full variable domain is KAGVTQTPRYLIKTRGQQVTLSCSPISGHRSVSWYQQTPGQGLQFLFEYFSETQRNKGNFPGRFSGRQFSNSRSEMNVSTLELGDSALYLCASSTGTGYTFGSGTRLTVV.

This chain connects TRBV4-1 to TRBJ2-7; no clear D gene. Between the trimmed V and J ends, which lost 3 bases and 4 bases, there was a span of 16 bases. Germline CDR1 is MGHRA and CDR2 is YSYEKL. There are 15 residues in the CDR3. DNA for the CDR3: TGCGCCAGCAGCCAGGCCCCCTTAGCTCAATACGAGCAGTACGTC. It specifies CASSQAPLAQYEQYV.

This chain connects TRBV7-2 to TRBJ2-1, with a tentative D call TRBD1 (5 bases). There are 15 residues in the CDR3. V lost 3 bases to trimming and J lost 0 bases, with 9 bases between them. Looked up from germline, CDR1 is SGHTA and CDR2 is FQGNSA. The CDR3 loop reads CASSLSGASYNEQFF. The CDR3 DNA is TGTGCCAGCAGCTTGAGTGGGGCCTCCTACAATGAGCAGTTCTTC.

V and J are TRBV7-9 and TRBJ1-2, with TRBD1 as a possible D gene (5 bases). CDR1 is SEHNR and CDR2 is FQNEAQ in the germline V gene (reference sequence). The CDR3 loop spans 14 amino acids. Trimming removed 4 bases from V and 4 bases from J, with 13 bases in between. This chain's CDR3 is CASSWGVGSYGYTF. The CDR3 DNA follows: TGTGCCAGCAGCTGGGGGGTGGGGTCCTATGGCTACACCTTC.

The chain joins TRBV4-1 to TRBJ2-1; 7 nucleotides line up with TRBD2. CDR1 MGHRA and CDR2 YSYEKL come from the germline V gene. The CDR3 has 13 amino acids. The junction had 3 bases not matched to a gene; V was cut back by 1 base and J by 9 bases. The CDR3 is CASSQGLAVEQFF. CDR3 in DNA: TGCGCCAGCAGCCAAGGGCTAGCGGTTGAGCAGTTCTTC.

This clone was observed once. The rearrangement uses TRBV30 and TRBJ2-1, with D tentatively TRBD2 (6 bases). CDR1 is GTSNPN and CDR2 is SVGIG in the germline V gene (reference sequence). The CDR3 runs to 14 residues. V lost 1 base and J lost 1, with 8 bases in between. CDR3 region: CAWSASVSYNEQFF. CDR3 sequence (DNA): TGTGCCTGGAGTGCTAGCGTATCCTACAATGAGCAGTTCTTC.

The chain couples TRBV14 to TRBJ2-5; 12 nucleotides align to TRBD2. Germline V gene lookup returns CDR1 SGHDN and CDR2 FVKESK. V dropped 3 bases and J dropped 1; count of bases not matched to a gene: 6. CDR3 length: 17 amino acids. CDR3 region: CASSQGGLAGSQETQYF. The CDR3 DNA sequence: TGTGCCAGCAGCCAGGGCGGACTAGCGGGGTCCCAAGAGACCCAGTACTTC.